The 16 T cell receptor beta chains presented below share a single source sample, sequenced in a study of blood T cell repertoires in COVID-19. This table comes from immunoSEQ multiplex PCR, and its TCRdb copy is limited to in-frame clones, with some not included. The sample lists about 380,000 clones, more than 75% seen once, with more than 1% in the top ten. Sequenced sample: PBMCs or T cells enriched from blood (not recorded which). The receptors come from a woman aged 18-29 years who had recovered from COVID-19.

The chain has TRBV6-1 and TRBJ1-2, with a tentative D call TRBD1 (5 bases). Between the trimmed V and J ends, which lost 2 bases and 5 bases, there was a span of 12 bases. Germline V lookup: CDR1 MNHNS, CDR2 SASEGT. The CDR3 consists of 14 residues. Here the CDR3 DNA reads TGTGCCAGCAGTGAACTACACGGGGGGTATGGCTACACCTTC. This encodes CASSELHGGYGYTF.

The chain combines TRBV2 with TRBJ1-1, with 7 bases aligning to TRBD1. The CDR3 has 16 amino acids. The junction had 11 bases not matched to a gene; V was cut back by 6 bases and J by 1 base. CDR1 and CDR2 from the germline V gene are SNHLY and FYNNEI. The CDR3 here is CASSLDRRVENTEAFF. The CDR3 coding sequence is TGTGCCAGCAGCTTGGACAGGCGGGTTGAGAACACTGAAGCTTTCTTT.

A few counts support this clone. J is TRBJ1-5 and V is TRBV3-1 (or the pseudogene TRBV3-2); tentative D call: TRBD1 (5 bases). The CDR3 loop spans 13 amino acids. V lost 4 bases and J lost 9, with 13 bases in between. The germline CDR1 and CDR2 sequences are LGHDT and YNNKEL (reference sequence). CDR3 protein: CASSPMHGGPQHF. The CDR3 DNA follows: TGTGCCAGCAGCCCGATGCACGGGGGGCCCCAGCATTTT.

The genes are TRBV28 and TRBJ2-1; TRBD2 matches 13 bases. Trimming at V came to 1 base and at J to 9 bases, leaving 6 bases not matched to a gene. The CDR3 contains 16 residues. The germline gives CDR1 MDHEN, CDR2 SYDVKM. CDR3 sequence reads: CASSLSLAGGPGEQFF. CDR3 sequence (DNA): TGTGCCAGCAGTTTATCACTAGCGGGGGGGCCTGGTGAGCAGTTCTTC.

The gene calls are TRBV7-2 and TRBJ2-2, with 8 bases that match TRBD1. Germline loops: CDR1 SGHTA, CDR2 FQGNSA. The CDR3 spans 14 residues. With V trimmed by 4 bases and J by 5 bases, 3 bases remained unmatched. The CDR3 nucleotides are TGTGCCAGCAGCTCCGGACAGGGAACCGGGGAGCTGTTTTTT. This gives the protein CASSSGQGTGELFF.

The chain links TRBV7-3 to TRBJ1-1; D is perhaps TRBD1 (5 bases). Germline V gene sequence: CDR1 SGHTA, CDR2 FQGTGA. Trimming left V 4 bases short and J 11 bases short, with 17 bases between. This CDR3 spans 13 amino acids. The CDR3, as DNA: TGTGCCAGCAGCTCCCAGCCCCCGGGGGTGGCTTTCTTT. It specifies CASSSQPPGVAFF.

The chain carries TRBV3-1 (or the pseudogene TRBV3-2) and TRBJ1-3; 7 nucleotides align to TRBD1. The V and J ends lost 1 base and 4 bases, in that order; junction bases with no gene match: 1. The CDR3 sequence is 14 residues long. Per germline, CDR1 LGHDT and CDR2 YNNKEL (reference sequence). The CDR3 bases are TGTGCCAGCAGCCAAGCGACAGGGGGAAACACCATATATTTT. Residues: CASSQATGGNTIYF.

The chain uses TRBV25-1 and TRBJ1-1, with D perhaps matching TRBD1 (5 bases). The CDR3 spans 12 residues. The germline CDR1 and CDR2 sequences are MGHDK and SYGVNS. V lost 4 bases to trimming and J lost 10 bases, with 13 bases between them. CDR3 DNA sequence: TGTGCCAGCAGTGGGGGCGGGGGGACAGCTTTCTTT. Its translation: CASSGGGGTAFF. The whole variable domain, remainder taken from reference TRBV25-1 and TRBJ1-1, is EADIYQTPRYLVIGTGKKITLECSQTMGHDKMYWYQQDPGMELHLIHYSYGVNSTEKGDLSSESTVSRIRTEHFPLTLESARPSHTSQYLCASSGGGGTAFFGQGTRLTVV.

V is TRBV5-4 and J is TRBJ2-2; 9 nucleotides agree with TRBD2. After removal of 6 bases from V and 2 bases from J, the junction contained 5 bases not matched to a gene. The CDR3 spans 15 residues. Germline V gene data show CDR1 as SGHNT and CDR2 as YYREEE (reference sequence). DNA for the CDR3: TGTGCCAGCACCCTGACTAGCGGAAACACCGGGGAGCTGTTTTTT. Its translation: CASTLTSGNTGELFF.

Only one count was recorded for this clone. This chain joins TRBV5-1 and TRBJ2-7, with TRBD1 matching over 8 bases. The junction had 4 bases not matched to a gene; V was cut back by 5 bases and J by 0 bases. This CDR3 contains 14 residues. Germline V gene sequence: CDR1 SGHRS, CDR2 YFSETQ. The CDR3 DNA sequence: TGCGCCAGCAGACGACAGGGGAGCTCCTACGAGCAGTACTTC. This sequence encodes CASRRQGSSYEQYF. Full variable domain (remainder filled in from reference TRBV5-1 and TRBJ2-7): KAGVTQTPRYLIKTRGQQVTLSCSPISGHRSVSWYQQTPGQGLQFLFEYFSETQRNKGNFPGRFSGRQFSNSRSEMNVSTLELGDSALYLCASRRQGSSYEQYFGPGTRLTVT.

This chain links TRBV30 with TRBJ2-7; 9 bases map to TRBD1. The CDR3 loop spans 14 amino acids. Germline lookup yields CDR1 GTSNPN and CDR2 SVGIG (reference sequence). Trimming at V came to 2 bases and at J to 5 bases, leaving 7 bases not matched to a gene. The CDR3 region has the DNA TGTGCCTGGAGTTCCGGGACAGGGAGGGACGAGCAGTACTTC. It translates to CAWSSGTGRDEQYF.

In the case of this clone: The limits of the CDR3 on the DNA are not certain, so only TCRdb's listed CDR3 is given. This sequence joins TRBV6-8 and TRBJ1-1; the table's D call, TRBD1, was not checked against the DNA. Ends included, the CDR3 has 17 residues. Germline CDR1 and CDR2: MNHGY and SAAAGT. The CDR3 here is CASSSSGQGIGDTEAFF.

This clone occurred once. The chain recombines TRBV25-1 with TRBJ2-7; 11 bases map to TRBD2. The V gene's germline CDR1 is MGHDK and CDR2 SYGVNS. The V gene end was trimmed by 2 bases and the J gene end by 0 bases; junction bases not matched to a gene: 3. There are 16 residues in the CDR3. CDR3 protein: CASSEEGLAASYEQYF. The CDR3, as DNA: TGTGCCAGCAGTGAAGAGGGACTAGCGGCCTCCTACGAGCAGTACTTC.

The rearrangement links TRBV5-1 to TRBJ1-4; a possible D gene is TRBD1 (6 bases). This CDR3 region has 20 residues. V was shortened by 0 bases and J by 0 bases, with 21 bases between the two germline ends. Germline values: CDR1 SGHRS, CDR2 YFSETQ. CDR3 in amino acids: CASSLEGWDTLIATNEKLFF. CDR3 DNA sequence: TGCGCCAGCAGCTTGGAGGGGTGGGACACCCTCATTGCAACTAATGAAAAACTGTTTTTT.

This rearrangement joins TRBV4-3 to TRBJ2-1; TRBD2 is a possible D gene (5 bases). CDR3 length: 14 amino acids. Per the germline V gene, CDR1 is LGHNA and CDR2 is YSLEER. Trimming cost V 0 bases and J 8 bases, with 11 bases left between them. CDR3 loop: CASSQDAGWDEQFF. The CDR3 DNA is TGCGCCAGCAGCCAAGATGCGGGTTGGGATGAGCAGTTCTTC.

The chain uses TRBV4-1 and TRBJ2-1, with a possible D match to TRBD1 (5 bases). This CDR3 has 13 residues. CDR1 MGHRA and CDR2 YSYEKL come from the germline V gene. V lost 4 bases and J 9 bases, leaving 13 bases between the germline ends. The CDR3 DNA is TGCGCCAGCAGCCGCCAGGGATGGGGTGAGCAGTTCTTC. Translated: CASSRQGWGEQFF.